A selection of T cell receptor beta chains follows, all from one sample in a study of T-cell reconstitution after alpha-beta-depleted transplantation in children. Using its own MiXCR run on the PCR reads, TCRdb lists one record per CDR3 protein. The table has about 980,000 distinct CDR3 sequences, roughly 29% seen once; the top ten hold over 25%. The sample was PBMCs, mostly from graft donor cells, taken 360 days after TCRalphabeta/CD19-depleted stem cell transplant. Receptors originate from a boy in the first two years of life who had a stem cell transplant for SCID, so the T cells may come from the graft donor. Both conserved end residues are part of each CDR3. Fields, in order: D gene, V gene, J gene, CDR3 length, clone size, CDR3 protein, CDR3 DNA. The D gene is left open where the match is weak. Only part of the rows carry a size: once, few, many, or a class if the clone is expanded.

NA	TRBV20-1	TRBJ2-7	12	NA	CSARQTPYEQYF	TGCAGTGCTAGACAGACACCATACGAGCAGTACTTC
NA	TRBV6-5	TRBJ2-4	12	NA	CATANGEDIQYF	TGTGCCACAGCGAACGGGGAGGACATTCAGTACTTC
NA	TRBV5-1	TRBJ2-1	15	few	CASSLSPSLYNEQFF	TGCGCCAGCAGCTTGAGTCCTAGCCTCTACAATGAGCAGTTCTTC
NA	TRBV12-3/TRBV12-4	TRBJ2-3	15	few	CASSILLRSTDTQYF	TGTGCCAGCAGCATCTTACTCAGAAGCACAGATACGCAGTATTTT
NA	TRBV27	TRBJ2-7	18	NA	CASSDPGHLFPDRYEQYF	TGTGCCAGCAGCGACCCGGGACACCTTTTTCCGGACAGATACGAGCAGTACTTC
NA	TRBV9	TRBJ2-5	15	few	CASSVGRATQETQYF	TGTGCCAGCAGCGTAGGCCGGGCGACCCAAGAGACCCAGTACTTC
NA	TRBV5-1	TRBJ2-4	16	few	CASSPPTGLAKNIQYF	TGCGCCAGCAGCCCCCCGACAGGACTAGCCAAAAACATTCAGTACTTC
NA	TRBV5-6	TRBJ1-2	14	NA	CASSLGDPRDGYTF	TGTGCCAGCAGCTTGGGGGACCCGAGGGATGGCTACACCTTC
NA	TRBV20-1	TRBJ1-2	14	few	CSARGRGRDYGYTF	TGCAGTGCTAGGGGGCGGGGCCGGGACTATGGCTACACCTTC
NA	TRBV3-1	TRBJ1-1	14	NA	CASTPAPQNTEAFF	TGTGCCAGCACCCCCGCGCCCCAGAACACTGAAGCTTTCTTT
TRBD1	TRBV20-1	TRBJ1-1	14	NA	CSARMTGYRTEAFF	TGCAGTGCTAGAATGACAGGGTACCGCACTGAAGCTTTCTTT
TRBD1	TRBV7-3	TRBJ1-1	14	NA	CASSLSWTGGLLAF	TGTGCCAGCAGCTTATCCTGGACAGGGGGCCTTCTAGCCTTT
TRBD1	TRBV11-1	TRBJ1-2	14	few	CASSLTPQGYGYTF	TGTGCCAGCAGCTTAACCCCACAGGGGTATGGCTACACCTTC
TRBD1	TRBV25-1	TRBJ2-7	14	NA	CASSAQGQGSEQYF	TGTGCCAGCAGTGCCCAGGGACAGGGAAGCGAGCAGTACTTC
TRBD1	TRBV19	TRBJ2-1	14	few	CASSIGDRGDEQFF	TGTGCCAGTAGTATAGGGGACAGGGGCGATGAGCAGTTCTTC
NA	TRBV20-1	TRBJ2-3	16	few	CSASLLRGTSTDTQYF	TGCAGTGCTAGCCTACTCCGTGGGACAAGCACAGATACGCAGTATTTT
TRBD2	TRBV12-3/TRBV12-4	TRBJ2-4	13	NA	CASSLASGEGQYF	TGTGCCAGCAGTTTGGCCAGCGGGGAGGGTCAGTACTTC
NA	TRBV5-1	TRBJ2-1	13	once	CASSPDSNNEQFF	TGCGCCAGCAGCCCTGACAGCAACAATGAGCAGTTCTTC
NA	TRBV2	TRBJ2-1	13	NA	CASRDRTENEQFF	TGTGCCAGCAGGGATAGGACTGAGAATGAGCAGTTCTTC
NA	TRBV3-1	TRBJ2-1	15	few	CASSQRQARDNEQFF	TGTGCCAGCAGCCAACGTCAGGCGCGAGACAATGAGCAGTTCTTC
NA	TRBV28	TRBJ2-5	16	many	CASSLGTIKSGETQYF	TGTGCCAGCAGTTTGGGAACAATCAAATCTGGAGAGACCCAGTACTTC
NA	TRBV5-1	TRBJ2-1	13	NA	CASSPDSRREQFF	TGCGCCAGCAGCCCAGACTCCCGGAGGGAGCAGTTCTTC
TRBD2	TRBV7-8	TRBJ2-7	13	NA	CASSFASGTEQYF	TGTGCCAGCAGCTTTGCTAGCGGGACCGAGCAGTACTTC
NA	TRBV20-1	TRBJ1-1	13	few	CSARGDGDTEAFF	TGCAGTGCTAGAGGGGACGGGGACACTGAAGCTTTCTTT